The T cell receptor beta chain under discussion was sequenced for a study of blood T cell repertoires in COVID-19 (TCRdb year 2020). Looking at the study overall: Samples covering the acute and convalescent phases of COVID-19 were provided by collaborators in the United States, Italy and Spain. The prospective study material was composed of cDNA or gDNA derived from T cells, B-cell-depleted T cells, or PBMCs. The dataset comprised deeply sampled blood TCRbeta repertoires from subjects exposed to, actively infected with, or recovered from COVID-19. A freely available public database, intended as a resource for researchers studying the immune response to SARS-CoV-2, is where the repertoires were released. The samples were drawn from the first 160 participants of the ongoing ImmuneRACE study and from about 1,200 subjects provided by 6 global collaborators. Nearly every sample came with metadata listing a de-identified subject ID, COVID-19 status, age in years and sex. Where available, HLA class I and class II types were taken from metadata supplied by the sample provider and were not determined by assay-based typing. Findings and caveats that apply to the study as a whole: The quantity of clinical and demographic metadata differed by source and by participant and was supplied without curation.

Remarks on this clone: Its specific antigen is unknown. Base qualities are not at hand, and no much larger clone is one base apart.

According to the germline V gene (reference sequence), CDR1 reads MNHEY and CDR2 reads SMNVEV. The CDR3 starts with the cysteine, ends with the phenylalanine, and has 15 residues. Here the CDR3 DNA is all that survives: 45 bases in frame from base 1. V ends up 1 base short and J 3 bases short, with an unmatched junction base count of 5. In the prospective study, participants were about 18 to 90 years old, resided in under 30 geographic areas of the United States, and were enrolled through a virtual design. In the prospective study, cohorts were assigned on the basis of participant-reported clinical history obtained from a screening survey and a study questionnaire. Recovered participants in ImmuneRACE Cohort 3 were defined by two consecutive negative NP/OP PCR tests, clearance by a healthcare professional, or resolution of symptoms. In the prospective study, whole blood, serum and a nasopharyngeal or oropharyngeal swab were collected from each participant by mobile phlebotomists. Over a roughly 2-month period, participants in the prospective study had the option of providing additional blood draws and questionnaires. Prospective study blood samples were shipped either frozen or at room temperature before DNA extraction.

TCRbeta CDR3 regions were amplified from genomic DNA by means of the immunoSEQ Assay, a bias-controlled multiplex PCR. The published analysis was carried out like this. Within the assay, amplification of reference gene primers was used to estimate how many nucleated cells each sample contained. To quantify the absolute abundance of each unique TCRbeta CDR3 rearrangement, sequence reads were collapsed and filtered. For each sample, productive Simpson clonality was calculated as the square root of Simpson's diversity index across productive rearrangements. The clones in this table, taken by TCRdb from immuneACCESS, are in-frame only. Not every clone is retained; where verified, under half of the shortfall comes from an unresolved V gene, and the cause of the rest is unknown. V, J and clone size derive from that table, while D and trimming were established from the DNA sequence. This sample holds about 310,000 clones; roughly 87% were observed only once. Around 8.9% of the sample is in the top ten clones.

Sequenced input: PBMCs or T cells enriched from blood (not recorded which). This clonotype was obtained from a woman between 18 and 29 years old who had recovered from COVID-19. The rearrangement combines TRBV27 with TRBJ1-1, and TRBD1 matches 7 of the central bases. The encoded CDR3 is CASSLYEGAYTEAFF. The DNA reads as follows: TGTGCCAGCAGTTTATATGAGGGGGCGTACACTGAAGCTTTCTTT.